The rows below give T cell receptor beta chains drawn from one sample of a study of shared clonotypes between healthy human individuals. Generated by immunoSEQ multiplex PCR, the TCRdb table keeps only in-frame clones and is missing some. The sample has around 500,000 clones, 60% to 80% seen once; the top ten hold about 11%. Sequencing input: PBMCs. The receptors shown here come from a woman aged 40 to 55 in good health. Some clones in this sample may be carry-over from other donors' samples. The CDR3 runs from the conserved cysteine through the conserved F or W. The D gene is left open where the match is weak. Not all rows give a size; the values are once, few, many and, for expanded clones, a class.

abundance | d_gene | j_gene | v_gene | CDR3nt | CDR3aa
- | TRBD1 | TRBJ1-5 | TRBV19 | TGTGCCAGTAGTATAGATCGGACAGGGGGCTTCCAGCCCCAGCATTTT | CASSIDRTGGFQPQHF
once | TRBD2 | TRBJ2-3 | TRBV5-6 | TGTGCCAGCAGCTTGTGGGGAGGGACAGATACGCAGTATTTT | CASSLWGGTDTQYF
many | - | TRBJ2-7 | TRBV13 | TGTGCCAGCAGCTTGACGGGGACTCGCGAGCAGTACTTC | CASSLTGTREQYF
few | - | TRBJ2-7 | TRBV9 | TGTGCCAGCAGCGTCGGACGGGACTCCCGCCACGAGCAGTACTTC | CASSVGRDSRHEQYF
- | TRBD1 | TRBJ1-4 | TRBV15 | TGTGCCACCAGGGAGGACAGGGGGCAAGAAAAACTGTTTTTT | CATREDRGQEKLFF
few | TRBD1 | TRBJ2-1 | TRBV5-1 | TGCGCCAGCAGCTTCAGGACAGGGAACGACAATGAGCAGTTCTTC | CASSFRTGNDNEQFF
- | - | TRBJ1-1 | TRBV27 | TGTGCCAGCAGTTTATTCCGGGGTAACACTGAAGCTTTCTTT | CASSLFRGNTEAFF
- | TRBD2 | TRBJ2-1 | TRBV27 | TGTGCCAGCAGGTGGACTAGCGGGACTATTACTGAGCAGTTCTTC | CASRWTSGTITEQFF
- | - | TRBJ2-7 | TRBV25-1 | TGTGCCAGCAGTGGGCCCGGGACCTCCTACGAGCAGTACTTC | CASSGPGTSYEQYF
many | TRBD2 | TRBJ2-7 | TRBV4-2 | TGTGCCAGCAGCCAAGATAAAGGACTAGTGAATTATGGCGAGCAGTACTTC | CASSQDKGLVNYGEQYF
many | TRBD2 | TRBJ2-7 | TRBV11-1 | TGTGCCAGCAGCAGAACCGGGACTAGCGGGTTCTACGAGCAGTACTTC | CASSRTGTSGFYEQYF
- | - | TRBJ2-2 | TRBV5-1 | TGCGCCAGCAGCCGGGACCACCCCACCGGGGAGCTGTTTTTT | CASSRDHPTGELFF
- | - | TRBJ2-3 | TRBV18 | TGTGCCAGCTCACTCACCGTTACGGGGCCCGCAGATACGCAGTATTTT | CASSLTVTGPADTQYF
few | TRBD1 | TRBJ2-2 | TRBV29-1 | TGCAGCGTTGCGGACAGGGGCGAAGGCACCGGGGAGCTGTTTTTT | CSVADRGEGTGELFF
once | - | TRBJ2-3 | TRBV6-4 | TGTGCCAGCAGTGACGTGGACCACTCTGATACGCAGTATTTT | CASSDVDHSDTQYF
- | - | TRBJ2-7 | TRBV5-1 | TGCGCCAGCAGAGGGACGAGCTCCTACGAGCAGTACTTC | CASRGTSSYEQYF
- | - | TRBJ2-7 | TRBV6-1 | TGTGCCAGCAGTGAAGGCGGAGCCGGGCTCTACGAGCAGTACTTC | CASSEGGAGLYEQYF
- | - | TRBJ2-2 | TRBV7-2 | TGTGCCAGCAGCCTAAGAAGCTACACCGGGGAGCTGTTTTTT | CASSLRSYTGELFF
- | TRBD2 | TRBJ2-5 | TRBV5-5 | TGTGCCAGCAGCACCGGACTAGCGGGGGCGTCGGAGACCCAGTACTTC | CASSTGLAGASETQYF
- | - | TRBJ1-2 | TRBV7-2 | TGTGCCAGCAGCCCGCCAGAGGGAGGCGGCTATGGCTACACCTTC | CASSPPEGGGYGYTF
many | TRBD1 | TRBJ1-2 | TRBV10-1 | TGCGCCAGCAGTGGGGGACAGGGAGGCGGCTACACCTTC | CASSGGQGGGYTF
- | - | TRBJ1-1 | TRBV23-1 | TGCGCCAGCAGTCGCAACAGGGTAGAGGACACTGAAGCTTTCTTT | CASSRNRVEDTEAFF
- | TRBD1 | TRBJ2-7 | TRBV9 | TGTGCCAGCAGCGACGGGACAGGGCGCTACGAGCAGTACTTC | CASSDGTGRYEQYF
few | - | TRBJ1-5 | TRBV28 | TGTGCCAGCAGTTTAGAGGGGGGGTATAGCAATCAGCCCCAGCATTTT | CASSLEGGYSNQPQHF
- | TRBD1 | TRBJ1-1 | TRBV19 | TGTGCCAGTAGTACGGGACAGCTGAACACTGAAGCTTTCTTT | CASSTGQLNTEAFF
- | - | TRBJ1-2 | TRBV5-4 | TGTGCCAGCAGCTTGGAGAACAGCAACTATGGCTACACCTTC | CASSLENSNYGYTF
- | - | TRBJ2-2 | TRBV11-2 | TGTGCCAGCAGCTTATCCCGGGGGGCGGACACCGGGGAGCTGTTTTTT | CASSLSRGADTGELFF
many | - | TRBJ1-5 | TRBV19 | TGTGCCAGTAACCTAAGAGGGAATCAGCCCCAGCATTTT | CASNLRGNQPQHF
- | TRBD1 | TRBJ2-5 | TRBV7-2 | TGTGCCAGCAGCCCCGTCATCCGGGACAGTGGGCAAGAGACCCAGTACTTC | CASSPVIRDSGQETQYF
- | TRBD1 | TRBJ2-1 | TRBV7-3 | TGTGCCAGCAGCCGGGACAGGGGGCGGGCTAGTGAGCAGTTCTTC | CASSRDRGRASEQFF
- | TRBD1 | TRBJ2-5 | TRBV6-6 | TGTGCCAGCACTGAGGGGGCGGAGACCCAGTACTTC | CASTEGAETQYF